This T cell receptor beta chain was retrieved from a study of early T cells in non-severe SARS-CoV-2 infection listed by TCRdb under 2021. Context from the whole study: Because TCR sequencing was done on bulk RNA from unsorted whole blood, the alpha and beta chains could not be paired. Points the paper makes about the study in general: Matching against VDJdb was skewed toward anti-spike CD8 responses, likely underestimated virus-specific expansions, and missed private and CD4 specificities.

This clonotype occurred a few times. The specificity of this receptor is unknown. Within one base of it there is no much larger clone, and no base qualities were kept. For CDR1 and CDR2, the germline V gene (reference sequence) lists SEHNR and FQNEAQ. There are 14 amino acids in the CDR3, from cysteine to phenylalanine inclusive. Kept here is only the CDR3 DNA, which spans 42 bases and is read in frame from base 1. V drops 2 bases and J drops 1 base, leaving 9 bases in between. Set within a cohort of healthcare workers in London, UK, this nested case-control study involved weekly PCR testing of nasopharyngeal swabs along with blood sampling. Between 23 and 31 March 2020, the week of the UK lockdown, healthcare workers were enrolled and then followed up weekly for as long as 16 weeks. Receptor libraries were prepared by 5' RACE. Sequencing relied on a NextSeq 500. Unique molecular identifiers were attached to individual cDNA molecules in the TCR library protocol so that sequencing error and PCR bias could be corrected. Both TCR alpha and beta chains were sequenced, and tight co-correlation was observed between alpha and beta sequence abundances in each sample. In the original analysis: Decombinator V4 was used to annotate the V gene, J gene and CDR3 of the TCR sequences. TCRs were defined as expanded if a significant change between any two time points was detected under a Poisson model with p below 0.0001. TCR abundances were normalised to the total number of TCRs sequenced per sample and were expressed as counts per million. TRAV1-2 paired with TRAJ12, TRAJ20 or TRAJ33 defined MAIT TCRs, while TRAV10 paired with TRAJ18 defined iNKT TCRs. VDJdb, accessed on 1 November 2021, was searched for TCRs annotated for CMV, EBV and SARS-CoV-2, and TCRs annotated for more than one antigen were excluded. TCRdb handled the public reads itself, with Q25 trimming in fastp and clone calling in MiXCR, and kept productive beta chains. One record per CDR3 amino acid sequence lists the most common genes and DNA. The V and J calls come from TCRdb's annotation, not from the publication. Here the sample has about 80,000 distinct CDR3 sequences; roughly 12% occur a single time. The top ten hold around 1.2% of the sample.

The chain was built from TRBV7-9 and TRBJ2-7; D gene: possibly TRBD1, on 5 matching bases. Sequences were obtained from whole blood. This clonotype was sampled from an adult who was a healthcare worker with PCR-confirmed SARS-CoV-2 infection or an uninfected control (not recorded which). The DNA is TGTGCCAGCAGCTTAAATCAGGGATCCTACGAGCAGTACTTC. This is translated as CASSLNQGSYEQYF.